This TCR beta chain derives from a study of shared clonotypes between healthy human individuals. The study's findings and limits: Clonotype sharing levels among donors were expected to vary with sequencing depth.

Several immunoSEQ 96-well plates shared each subset's DNA, each plate a replicate. Produced via immunoSEQ multiplex PCR; TCRdb's table is partial and in-frame only. The sample contains 450,000 to 500,000 clones, 70% to 80% of which appear only once. The CDR3 is 11 residues long. The ends were cut back, 4 bases at V and 7 bases at J, with 9 bases in the middle. Germline V gene data show CDR1 as SGHDT and CDR2 as YYEEEE. This clone showed up just once. No antigen is known for it. The clonotype was recovered from a woman between 40 and 55 years old in good health. Some clones in this sample may be carry-over from other donors' samples. The sequenced material came from PBMCs. V gene TRBV5-6 combines with J gene TRBJ2-7; D is perhaps TRBD1 (5 bases). CDR3 coding DNA: TGTGCCAGCAGCAATAAGGGGGAGCAGTACTTC. This gives the protein CASSNKGEQYF.